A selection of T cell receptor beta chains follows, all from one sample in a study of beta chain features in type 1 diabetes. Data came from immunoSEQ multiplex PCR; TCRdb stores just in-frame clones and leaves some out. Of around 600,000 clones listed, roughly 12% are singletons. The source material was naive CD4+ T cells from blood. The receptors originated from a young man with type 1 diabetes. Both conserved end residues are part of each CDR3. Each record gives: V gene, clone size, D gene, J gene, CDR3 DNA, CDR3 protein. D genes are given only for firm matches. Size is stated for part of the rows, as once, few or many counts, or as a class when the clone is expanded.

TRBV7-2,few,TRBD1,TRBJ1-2,TGTGCCAGCAGCCCGACAGGGTTTTTCACTGATGGCTACACCTTC,CASSPTGFFTDGYTF
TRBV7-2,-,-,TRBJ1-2,TGTGCCAGCACCGGAGGTTATGGATATGGCTACACCTTC,CASTGGYGYGYTF
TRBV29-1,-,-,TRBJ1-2,TGCAGCGTTGAAGATTTACAGTATTATGGCTACACCTTC,CSVEDLQYYGYTF
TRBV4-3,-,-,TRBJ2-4,TGCGCCAGCAGCCAAGATGGGGCGGGAACCAAAAACATTCAGTACTTC,CASSQDGAGTKNIQYF
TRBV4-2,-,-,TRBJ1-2,TGTGCCAGCAGCCAAGATCAGCAGGGTAGCAACTATGGCTACACCTTC,CASSQDQQGSNYGYTF
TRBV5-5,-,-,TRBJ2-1,TGTGCCAGCAGCTTGGAGGGCAGGGGCAATGAGCAGTTCTTC,CASSLEGRGNEQFF
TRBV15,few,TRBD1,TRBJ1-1,TGTGCCACCAGCAGAGATTGGGACAGGGTGTCTGAAGCTTTCTTT,CATSRDWDRVSEAFF
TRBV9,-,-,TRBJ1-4,TGTGCCAGCAGCGCAGGACTGATTAATGAAAAACTGTTTTTT,CASSAGLINEKLFF
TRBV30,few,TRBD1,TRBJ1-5,TGTGCCTGGGGGGACAGGGGCAATCAGCCCCAGCATTTT,CAWGDRGNQPQHF
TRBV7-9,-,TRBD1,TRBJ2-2,TGTGCCAGTACCCGGGACAGGGTAGGGAACACCGGGGAGCTGTTTTTT,CASTRDRVGNTGELFF
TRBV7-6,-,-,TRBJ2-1,TGTGCCAGCAGCGGGTACCAATCCTACAATGAGCAGTTCTTC,CASSGYQSYNEQFF
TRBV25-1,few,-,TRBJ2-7,TGTGCCAGCAGTGAATATCACGAGCAGTACTTC,CASSEYHEQYF
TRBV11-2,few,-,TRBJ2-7,TGTGCCAGCAGCTTAGGAGTTGGAAGGCAGGCGATCGAGCAGTACTTC,CASSLGVGRQAIEQYF
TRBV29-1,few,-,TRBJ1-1,TGCAGCGTCGCGAACGTTAGGGGGAACACTGAAGCTTTCTTT,CSVANVRGNTEAFF
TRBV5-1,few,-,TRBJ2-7,TGCGCCAGCAGCTTGGTAGGAGGGAGCCTCTCCTACGAGCAGTACTTC,CASSLVGGSLSYEQYF
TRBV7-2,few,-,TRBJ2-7,TGTGCCAGCAGCCTGGGAGCAGTTGACGCCTACGAGCAGTACTTC,CASSLGAVDAYEQYF
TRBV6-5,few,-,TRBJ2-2,TGTGCCAGCAGTTACTGGCAGGGAAACACCGGGGAGCTGTTTTTT,CASSYWQGNTGELFF
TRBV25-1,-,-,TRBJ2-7,TGTGCCAGCAGTGTGGGACCTATACGTGGCGAGCAGTACTTC,CASSVGPIRGEQYF
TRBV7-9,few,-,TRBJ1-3,TGTGCCAGCAGCTTAAAGGGTCCTGGTAACACCATATATTTT,CASSLKGPGNTIYF
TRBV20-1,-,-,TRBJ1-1,TGCAGTGCTATAAGTGGCTCTGAAGCTTTCTTT,CSAISGSEAFF
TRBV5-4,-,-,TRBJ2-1,TGTGCCAGCAGCTTGGACGGCTACAATGAGCAGTTCTTC,CASSLDGYNEQFF
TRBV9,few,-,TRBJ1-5,TGTGCCAGCAGCGCCGGGATTAGCAATCAGCCCCAGCATTTT,CASSAGISNQPQHF
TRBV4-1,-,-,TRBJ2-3,TGCGCCAGCAGCCAAGGGGTCTTGGGGGCGGATACGCAGTATTTT,CASSQGVLGADTQYF
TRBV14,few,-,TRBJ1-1,TGTGCCAGCAGCCAAGAGCCGAAGCGGCAGAACACTGAAGCTTTCTTT,CASSQEPKRQNTEAFF
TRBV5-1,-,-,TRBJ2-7,TGCGCCAGCAGTGGGGCATCCGAGCAGTACTTC,CASSGASEQYF
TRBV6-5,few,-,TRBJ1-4,TGTGCCAGCAGTTCCTACAGCCTACGGCAAGGCGGACTGTTTTTT,CASSSYSLRQGGLFF
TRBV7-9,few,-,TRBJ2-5,TGTGCCAGCAGCTCGACAAGGGAGGAGACCCAGTACTTC,CASSSTREETQYF
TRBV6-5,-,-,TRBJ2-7,TGTGCCAGCAGTTACTCGAAATCCGGTTCCTACGAGCAGTACTTC,CASSYSKSGSYEQYF
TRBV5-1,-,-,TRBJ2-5,TGCGCCAGCAGCTTTGAGGGGTTGGAGACCCAGTACTTC,CASSFEGLETQYF
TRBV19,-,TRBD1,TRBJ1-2,TGTGCCAGTAGTACAGGACAGGGGGCGTATGGCTACACCTTC,CASSTGQGAYGYTF
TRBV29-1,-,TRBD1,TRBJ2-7,TGCAGCGTCAGACAGGGGGCCTGGGGCGAGCAGTACTTC,CSVRQGAWGEQYF
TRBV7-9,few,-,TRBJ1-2,TGTGCCAGCAGCTTAGCTGGAGTCGATGGCTACACCTTC,CASSLAGVDGYTF
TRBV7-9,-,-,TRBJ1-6,TGTGCCAGCAGCCCTAAGGGGGAATCACCCCTCCACTTT,CASSPKGESPLHF
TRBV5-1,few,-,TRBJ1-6,TGCGCCAGCAGCCCGTTGACAGGCGGAGGATCACCCCTCCACTTT,CASSPLTGGGSPLHF
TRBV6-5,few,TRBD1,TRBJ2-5,TGTGCCAGCGGGCCAGACAGGGGAGAGACCCAGTACTTC,CASGPDRGETQYF
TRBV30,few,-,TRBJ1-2,TGTGCCTGGAGTGCCGGGAACTATGGCTACACCTTC,CAWSAGNYGYTF
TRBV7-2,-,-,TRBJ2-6,TGTGCCAGCAGCTTAGTTTCGGGCTCTGGGGCCAACGTCCTGACTTTC,CASSLVSGSGANVLTF
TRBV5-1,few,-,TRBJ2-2,TGCGCCAGCAGCCGTGCCAGGGAAACCGGGGAGCTGTTTTTT,CASSRARETGELFF
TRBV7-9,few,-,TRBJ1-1,TGTGCCAGCGGACAACAGGGGAACACTGAAGCTTTCTTT,CASGQQGNTEAFF
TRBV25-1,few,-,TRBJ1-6,TGTGCCAGCAGTGAAGCGGGACTAAGGAGCTCCTATAATTCACCCCTCCACTTT,CASSEAGLRSSYNSPLHF
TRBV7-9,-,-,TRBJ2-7,TGTGCCAGCAGCTCAACAACCCCATCATACGAGCAGTACTTC,CASSSTTPSYEQYF
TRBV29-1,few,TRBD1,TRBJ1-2,TGCAGCGTTGAGGAGGCACCCGGGACAGGGGGCGACTATGGCTACACCTTC,CSVEEAPGTGGDYGYTF